This T cell receptor beta chain was recovered during a study of cytomegalovirus exposure and HLA in healthy donors. Turning to the study itself: Membership in the Caucasian-associated ancestry cluster was found for around 85% of 350 to 450 genotyped donors.

V trimming: 0 bases; J trimming: 0 bases; junction bases outside the gene matches: 3. Germline V gives CDR1 SGDLS, CDR2 YYNGEE. The CDR3 is 16 amino acids. As to this clone: The target antigen is unknown.

Primers for the PCR totalled 60 Vbeta and 13 Jbeta. Profiling relied on immunoSEQ multiplex PCR, and the TCRdb table lists in-frame clones only, not all of them. Of roughly 90,000 clones listed, around 85% are singletons. Study-level results: Researchers had no immune exposure information except CMV serostatus available.

The rearrangement links TRBV9 to TRBJ1-5; 7 positions match TRBD1. The sample consisted of PBMCs. This receptor was obtained from a man aged 18 to 29 in good health and CMV-seronegative. The CDR3 nucleotides are TGTGCCAGCAGCGTAGACGCAGGGGGTAGCAATCAGCCCCAGCATTTT. Protein sequence: CASSVDAGGSNQPQHF.